This T cell receptor (beta chain) was sequenced during a study of OX40 agonist ivuxolimab in advanced cancers. Study context: In three patients, partial responses were observed, one with hepatocellular carcinoma and two with cutaneous melanoma.

The study's findings and limits: Partly responding patients at 0.1-3.0 mg/kg showed some of the smallest clonal expansion.

Of note for this clone: The antigen is unknown.

The CDR3 is 14 amino acids. V was clipped by 1 base and J by 0 bases, with 5 bases between them. Profiled with immunoSEQ multiplex PCR; TCRdb holds only in-frame clones, not every one. The repertoire holds roughly 7,700 clones, with 79% as singletons. The input for sequencing was CD4+ or CD8+ T cells sorted from blood, taken in a trial of the OX40 agonist ivuxolimab. This chain joins TRBV5-7 and TRBJ1-5; D uncertain. TRBV5-7 is designated an ORF whose function remains uncertain. The receptor's source is an adult with an advanced solid tumor such as melanoma, head and neck, liver or kidney cancer. The CDR3 DNA sequence: TGTGCCAGCAGCTTGTCAGCTAGCAATCAGCCCCAGCATTTT. Its translation is CASSLSASNQPQHF.